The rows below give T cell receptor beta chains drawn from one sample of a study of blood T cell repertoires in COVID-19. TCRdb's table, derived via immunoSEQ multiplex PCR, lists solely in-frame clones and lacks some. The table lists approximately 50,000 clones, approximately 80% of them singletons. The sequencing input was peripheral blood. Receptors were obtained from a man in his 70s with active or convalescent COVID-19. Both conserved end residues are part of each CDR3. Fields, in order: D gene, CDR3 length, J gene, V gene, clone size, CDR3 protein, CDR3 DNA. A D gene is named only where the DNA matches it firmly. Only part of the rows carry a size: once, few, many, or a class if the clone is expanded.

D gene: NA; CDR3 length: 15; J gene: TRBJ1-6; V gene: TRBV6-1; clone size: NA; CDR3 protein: CASSRRGMDNSPLHF; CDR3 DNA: TGTGCCAGCAGTCGTCGGGGGATGGATAATTCACCCCTCCACTTT
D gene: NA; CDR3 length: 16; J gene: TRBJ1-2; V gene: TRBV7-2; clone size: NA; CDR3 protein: CASSLVAGGRAEGYTF; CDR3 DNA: TGTGCCAGCAGCTTAGTCGCCGGTGGGAGGGCGGAGGGCTACACCTTC
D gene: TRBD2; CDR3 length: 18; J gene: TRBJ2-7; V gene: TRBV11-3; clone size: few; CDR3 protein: CASSLEGAGGHVIYEQYF; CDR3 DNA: TGTGCCAGCAGCTTAGAAGGGGCGGGGGGGCATGTTATCTACGAGCAGTACTTC
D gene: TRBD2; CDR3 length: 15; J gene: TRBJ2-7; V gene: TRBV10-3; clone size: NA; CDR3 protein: CAISGVSGSSYEQYF; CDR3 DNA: TGTGCCATCAGTGGGGTTAGCGGGAGCTCCTACGAGCAGTACTTC
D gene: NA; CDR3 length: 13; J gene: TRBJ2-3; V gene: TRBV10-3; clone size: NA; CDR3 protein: CAISERGTDTQYF; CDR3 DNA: TGTGCCATCAGTGAAAGGGGAACAGATACGCAGTATTTT
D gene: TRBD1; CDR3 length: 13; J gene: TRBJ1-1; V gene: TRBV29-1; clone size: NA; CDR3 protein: CSVFDRGRLEAFF; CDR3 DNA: TGCAGCGTCTTCGACAGGGGGCGTCTCGAAGCTTTCTTT
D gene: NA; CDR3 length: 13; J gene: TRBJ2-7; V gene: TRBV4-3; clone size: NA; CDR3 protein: CASSQDRAYEQYF; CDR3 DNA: TGCGCCAGCAGCCAAGACAGGGCCTACGAGCAGTACTTC
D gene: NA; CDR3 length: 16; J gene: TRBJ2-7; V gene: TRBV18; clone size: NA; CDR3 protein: CASSVPGRGDFYEQYF; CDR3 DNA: TGTGCCAGCTCAGTACCGGGCAGGGGAGATTTTTACGAGCAGTACTTC
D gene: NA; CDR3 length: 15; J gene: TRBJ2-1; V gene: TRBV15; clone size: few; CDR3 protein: CATSRDRGSYNEQFF; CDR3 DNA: TGTGCCACCAGCAGAGACAGGGGATCCTACAATGAGCAGTTCTTC
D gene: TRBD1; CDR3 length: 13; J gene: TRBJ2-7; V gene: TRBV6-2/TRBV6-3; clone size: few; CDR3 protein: CASSRTGTYEQYF; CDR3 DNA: TGTGCCAGCAGTAGGACAGGTACCTACGAGCAGTACTTC
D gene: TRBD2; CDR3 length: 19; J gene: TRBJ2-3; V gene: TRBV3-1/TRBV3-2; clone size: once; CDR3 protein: CASSPGTSGGWSATDTQYF; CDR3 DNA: TGTGCCAGCAGCCCCGGGACTAGCGGGGGGTGGTCTGCCACAGATACGCAGTATTTT
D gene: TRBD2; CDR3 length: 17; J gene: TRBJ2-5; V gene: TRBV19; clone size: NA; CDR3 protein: CASSLKRTSGPQETQYF; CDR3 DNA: TGTGCCAGTAGTCTAAAAAGGACTAGCGGTCCCCAAGAGACCCAGTACTTC
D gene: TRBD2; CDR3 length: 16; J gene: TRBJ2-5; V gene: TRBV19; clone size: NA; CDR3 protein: CASSIRGRERGETQYF; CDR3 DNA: TGTGCCAGTAGTATAAGAGGGCGGGAGAGGGGAGAGACCCAGTACTTC
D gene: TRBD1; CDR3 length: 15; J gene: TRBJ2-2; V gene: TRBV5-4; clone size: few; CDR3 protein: CASSFRGLDTGELFF; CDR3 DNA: TGTGCCAGCAGCTTCAGGGGGCTTGACACCGGGGAGCTGTTTTTT